Included here is one T cell receptor beta chain sequence, with context. These data come from a study of shared clonotypes between healthy human individuals. All participating donors were Caucasian adults from Nashville, Tennessee. The germline V gene has CDR1 SGHVS and CDR2 FQNEAQ. The CDR3 sequence is 14 residues long. The V gene lost 3 bases and the J gene lost 0 bases, with 7 bases spanning the gap. It was 200 ng DNA, 25,000 to 35,000 T cell genomes, that sorted-subset replicate PCRs used. Original processing notes: As immunoSEQ supplied junction-only sequences (without quality scores), filtering differed. Using immunoSEQ multiplex PCR, the repertoire was profiled, and TCRdb retains in-frame clones only, with some absent. The DNA gave D and trimming, while V, J and clone size come from that table. The repertoire holds roughly 2.4 million clones, approximately 94% seen once, with around 0.13% in the top ten.

Sample: naive CD4+ T cells sorted from blood. Subset described: CD45RA+ positively selected. This receptor was obtained from a man aged 18 to 30 in good health. The chain combines TRBV7-8 with TRBJ2-3, with D unresolved. The CDR3 loop is CASSLHPSTDTQYF. The CDR3 DNA sequence: TGTGCCAGCAGCTTGCACCCTAGCACAGATACGCAGTATTTT.